This TCR beta chain was observed in a study of Graves' ophthalmopathy and Graves' hyperthyroidism. RNA served as the template for amplifying TCR beta CDR3 regions. The workflow started with a first-round RT-PCR run with HTBI primers and then moved on to a second-round multiplex PCR. From the multiplex PCR reads, TCRdb called clonotypes with MiXCR, one entry per CDR3 protein. The table lists around 1,000,000 distinct CDR3 sequences, 35% to 40% of them singletons. The CDR3 totals 14 residues. The V gene's germline CDR1 is MNHEY and CDR2 SMNVEV (reference sequence). V gave up 4 bases and J gave up 4 bases, with 13 bases separating them. Patients were excluded if they had other autoimmune diseases or uncontrolled infections, and likewise if pregnancy or lactation applied. The authors diagnosed from clinical symptoms, serum thyroxine, TRAb, thyroid ultrasound and orbital computed tomography.

The V and J genes are TRBV27 and TRBJ1-1; D remains unclear. The sample consisted of peripheral blood or thyroid tissue (not recorded which). The receptor's source is an adult man with Graves' hyperthyroidism. CDR3 amino acids: CASSWTTPSTEAFF. CDR3 DNA sequence: TGTGCCAGCAGTTGGACCACCCCTTCCACTGAAGCTTTCTTT.